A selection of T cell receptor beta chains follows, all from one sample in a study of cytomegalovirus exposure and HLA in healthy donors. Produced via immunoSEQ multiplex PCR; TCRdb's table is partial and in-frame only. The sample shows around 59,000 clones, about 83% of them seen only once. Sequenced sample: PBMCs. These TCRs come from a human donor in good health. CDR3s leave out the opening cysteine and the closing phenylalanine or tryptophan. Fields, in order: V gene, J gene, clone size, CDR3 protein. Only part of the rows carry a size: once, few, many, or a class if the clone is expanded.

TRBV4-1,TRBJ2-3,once,ASSLTGTRHTDTQY
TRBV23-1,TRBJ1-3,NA,ASSQSCYLESGNTIY
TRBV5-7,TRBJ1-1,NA,AGSFRDRGLARAEAF
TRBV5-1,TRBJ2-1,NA,ASSEGGASFNEQF
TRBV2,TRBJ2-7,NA,ASRVDRVPYEQY
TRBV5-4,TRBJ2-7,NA,ASSLDIYEQY
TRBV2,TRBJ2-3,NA,ASLDTSTDTQY
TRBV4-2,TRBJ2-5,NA,ASSQPAGGQETQY
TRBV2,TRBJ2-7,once,ASSEGWDFSSYEQY
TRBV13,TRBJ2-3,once,ASSYGLDTQY
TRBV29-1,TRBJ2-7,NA,SVETDRASYEQY